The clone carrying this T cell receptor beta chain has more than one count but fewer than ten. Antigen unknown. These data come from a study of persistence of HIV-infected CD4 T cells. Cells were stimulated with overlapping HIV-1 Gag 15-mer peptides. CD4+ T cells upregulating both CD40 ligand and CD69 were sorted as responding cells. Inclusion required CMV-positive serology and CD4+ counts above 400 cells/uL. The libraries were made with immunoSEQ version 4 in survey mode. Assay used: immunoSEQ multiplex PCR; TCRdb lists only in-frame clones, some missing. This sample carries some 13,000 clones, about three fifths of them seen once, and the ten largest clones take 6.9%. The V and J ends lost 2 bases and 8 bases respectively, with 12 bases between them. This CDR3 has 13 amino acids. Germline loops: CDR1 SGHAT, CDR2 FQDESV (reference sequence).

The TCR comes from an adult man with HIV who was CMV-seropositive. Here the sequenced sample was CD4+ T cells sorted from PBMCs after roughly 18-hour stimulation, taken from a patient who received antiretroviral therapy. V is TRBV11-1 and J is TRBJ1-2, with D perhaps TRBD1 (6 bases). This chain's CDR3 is CASSLNRDSGYTF. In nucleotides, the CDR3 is TGTGCCAGCAGCTTAAACAGGGACTCGGGCTACACCTTC.